Following are 5 T cell receptor beta chains from one sample sequenced in a study of cytomegalovirus exposure and HLA in healthy donors. 60 Vbeta and 13 Jbeta primers were used in PCR. TCRdb keeps only in-frame clones here, not all; method: immunoSEQ multiplex PCR. The table has 100,000 to 150,000 clones, 80% seen once; the top ten hold 4%. Sequenced sample: PBMCs. All receptors come from a woman between 40 and 55 years old in good health and CMV-seronegative.

This chain joins TRBV4-3 and TRBJ2-2; TRBD2 aligns across 11 bases. V lost 1 base, J lost 7 bases, and 14 bases stayed unmatched. CDR3 length: 19 residues. Germline lookup yields CDR1 LGHNA and CDR2 YSLEER. CDR3 region: CASSQGPQTSGNRGGELFF. In nucleotides, the CDR3 is TGCGCCAGCAGCCAAGGCCCCCAGACTAGCGGGAATCGAGGCGGGGAGCTGTTTTTT.

V is TRBV19 and J is TRBJ2-5, with 8 bases lining up with TRBD1. This CDR3 contains 12 residues. CDR1 is LNHDA and CDR2 is SQIVND in the germline V gene (reference sequence). Trimming at V came to 4 bases and at J to 5 bases, leaving 0 bases not matched to a gene. CDR3: CASSRTGETQYF. CDR3 sequence (DNA): TGTGCCAGTAGTAGGACAGGGGAGACCCAGTACTTC. Using reference TRBV19 and TRBJ2-5 for the parts outside the CDR3, the full variable domain is DGGITQSPKYLFRKEGQNVTLSCEQNLNHDAMYWYRQDPGQGLRLIYYSQIVNDFQKGDIAEGYSVSREKKESFPLTVTSAQKNPTAFYLCASSRTGETQYFGPGTRLLVL.

The V call is TRBV7-9, the J call TRBJ1-1, with D maybe TRBD1 (6 bases). Trimming cost V 1 base and J 5 bases, with 8 bases left between them. In germline, CDR1 is SEHNR, CDR2 FQNEAQ (reference sequence). The CDR3 has 13 residues. The CDR3, as DNA: TGTGCCAGCAGCTTAGAGGGGGTAACTGAAGCTTTCTTT. Translated: CASSLEGVTEAFF.

The chain links TRBV19 to TRBJ2-7; TRBD1 matches at 9 bases. V dropped 6 bases and J dropped 6; count of bases not matched to a gene: 12. The germline V gene has CDR1 LNHDA and CDR2 SQIVND (reference sequence). The CDR3 length is 15 residues. The CDR3 DNA is TGTGCCAGTAGCTCTTGGACAGGGGTAGGTTCCGAGCAGTACTTC. Its translation is CASSSWTGVGSEQYF.

This chain connects TRBV5-1 to TRBJ1-2; 10 nucleotides match TRBD1. J lost 5 bases, V lost 0 bases, and 10 bases had no gene match. CDR3 length equals 17 residues. Germline V gene sequence: CDR1 SGHRS, CDR2 YFSETQ. CDR3 sequence: CASSLAPSGQGIYGYTF. DNA for the CDR3: TGCGCCAGCAGCTTGGCCCCATCGGGACAGGGGATTTATGGCTACACCTTC.